This T cell receptor beta chain was observed in a study of naive CD8 T cells in extremely preterm neonates. Study-level findings and limits: CDR3 nucleotide sharing was around 2.8% in preterm, roughly 0.44% term, around 0.03% children, 0.01% adults. Preterm neonates had significantly lower iChao1 richness than other age groups.

Germline CDR1 SGDLS, CDR2 YYNGEE. The CDR3 runs 13 residues. The ends were cut back, 6 bases at V and 5 bases at J, with 13 bases in the middle. On this clone: The target antigen is unknown.

Per sample, roughly 20,000 to 100,000 naive CD8+ cells were sorted. Produced via immunoSEQ multiplex PCR; TCRdb's table is partial and in-frame only. Found here are roughly 6,800 clones, 98% of them singletons; the top ten hold 0.36%. This TCR was sampled from a human donor in good health. The sample taken for sequencing was naive CD8+ T cells from blood. The chain recombines TRBV9 with TRBJ2-3; possibly TRBD1 for D (7 bases). CDR3 sequence: CASNRGREDTQYF. The CDR3, as DNA: TGTGCCAGCAATAGGGGGCGGGAAGATACGCAGTATTTT.